Below, one T cell receptor beta chain is given with its context. This record comes from a study of blood T cell repertoires in COVID-19. Study background: Whether acute or convalescent, the COVID-19 samples came from the United States, Italy and Spain. PBMCs, B-cell-depleted T cells, or T cells provided the cDNA or gDNA that made up the material.

Authors' methods: Amplified reference gene primers provided the basis for estimating nucleated cell counts. Sequenced by immunoSEQ multiplex PCR; TCRdb stores in-frame clones only, minus some. Clone size and the V and J calls come from that table; the DNA yielded D and trimming. The data show 150,000 to 200,000 clones, about three quarters seen once. The germline gives CDR1 KGHSH, CDR2 LQKENI. V shed 3 bases and J shed 6 bases, with 11 bases lying between them. This CDR3 is built from 13 residues. The V call is TRBV18, the J call TRBJ1-1, with D perhaps matching TRBD1 (5 bases). The receptor's source is a man between 65 and 80 years old with acute or convalescent COVID-19. Source material: peripheral blood. DNA for the CDR3: TGTGCCAGCTCACCTCCAGACAGTGCTGAAGCTTTCTTT. It translates to CASSPPDSAEAFF.